This T cell receptor (beta chain) was obtained from a study of blood T cells in healthy people across ages. Study findings and constraints: Higher diversity and more naive CD4+ cells were features of long-lived donors, compared to aged donors. Across samples, TCR beta diversity tracked strongly with naive T cell percentage. Observed TCR beta diversity per million T cells went down as age went up. This fall followed a roughly linear course with age.

A sample-barcoded 5' primer and a J-beta primer mix were used in a second PCR of roughly 6 to 11 cycles. TCRdb re-derived calls from the 5' RACE reads in MiXCR, one entry per CDR3 protein. The repertoire includes some 690,000 distinct CDR3 sequences, around a fifth of them detected once, and roughly a fifth sits in the top ten. Russia was home to the donors, healthy Caucasian individuals aged roughly 6 to 90. Note on this clonotype: Its target is not known.

With 0 bases removed from V and 5 bases from J, the gap between germline ends came to 7 bases. The CDR3 extends over 12 amino acids. From germline, CDR1 is SQVTM and CDR2 ANQGSEA. The V call is TRBV29-1, the J call TRBJ2-5, with D uncertain. The clonotype comes from a man in his 70s in good health. The source material was blood. DNA for the CDR3: TGCAGCGTTGAAGAGGTTGGGGAGACCCAGTACTTC. Translated, it gives CSVEEVGETQYF.